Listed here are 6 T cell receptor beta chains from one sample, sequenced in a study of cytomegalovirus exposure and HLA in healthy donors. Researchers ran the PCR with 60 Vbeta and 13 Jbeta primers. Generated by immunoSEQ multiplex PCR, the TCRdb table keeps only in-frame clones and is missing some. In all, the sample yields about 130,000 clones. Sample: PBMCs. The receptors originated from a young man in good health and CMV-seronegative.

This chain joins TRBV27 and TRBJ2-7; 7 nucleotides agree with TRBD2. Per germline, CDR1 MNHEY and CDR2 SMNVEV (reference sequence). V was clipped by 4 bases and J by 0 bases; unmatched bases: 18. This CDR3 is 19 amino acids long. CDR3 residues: CASSSAPPIAGSHSYEQYF. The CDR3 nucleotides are TGTGCCAGCAGTTCCGCTCCCCCGATAGCGGGCAGTCACTCCTACGAGCAGTACTTC.

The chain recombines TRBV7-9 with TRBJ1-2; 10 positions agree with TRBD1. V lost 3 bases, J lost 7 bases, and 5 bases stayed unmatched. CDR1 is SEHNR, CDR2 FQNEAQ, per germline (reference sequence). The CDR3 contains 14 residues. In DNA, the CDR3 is TGTGCCAGCAGCTTGGGACAGGGGCCGTTTGGCTACACCTTC. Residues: CASSLGQGPFGYTF.

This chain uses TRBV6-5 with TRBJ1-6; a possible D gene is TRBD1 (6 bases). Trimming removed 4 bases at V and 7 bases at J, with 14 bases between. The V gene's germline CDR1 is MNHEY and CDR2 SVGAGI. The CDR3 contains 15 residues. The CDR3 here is CASSSGGAVNSPLHF. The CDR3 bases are TGTGCCAGCAGTTCCGGGGGGGCAGTGAATTCACCCCTCCACTTT.

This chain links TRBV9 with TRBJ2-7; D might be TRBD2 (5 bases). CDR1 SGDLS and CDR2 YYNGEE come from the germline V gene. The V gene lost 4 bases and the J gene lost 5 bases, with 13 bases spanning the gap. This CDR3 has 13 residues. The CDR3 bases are TGTGCCAGCAGCCCTCGGGGTAAGGACGAGCAGTACTTC. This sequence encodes CASSPRGKDEQYF.

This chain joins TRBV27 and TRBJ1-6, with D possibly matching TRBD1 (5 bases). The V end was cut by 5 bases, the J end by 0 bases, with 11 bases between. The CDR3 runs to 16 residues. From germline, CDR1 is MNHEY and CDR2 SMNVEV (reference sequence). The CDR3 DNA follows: TGTGCCAGCAGTCGCCGACAGAGCTCCTATAATTCACCCCTCCACTTT. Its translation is CASSRRQSSYNSPLHF.

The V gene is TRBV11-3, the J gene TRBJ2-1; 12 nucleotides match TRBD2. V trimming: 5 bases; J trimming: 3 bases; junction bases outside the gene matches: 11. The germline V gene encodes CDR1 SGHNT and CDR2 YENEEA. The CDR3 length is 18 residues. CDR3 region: CASSLLERTSGDYNEQFF. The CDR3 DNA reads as TGTGCCAGCAGCCTCCTTGAACGGACTAGCGGGGACTACAATGAGCAGTTCTTC.